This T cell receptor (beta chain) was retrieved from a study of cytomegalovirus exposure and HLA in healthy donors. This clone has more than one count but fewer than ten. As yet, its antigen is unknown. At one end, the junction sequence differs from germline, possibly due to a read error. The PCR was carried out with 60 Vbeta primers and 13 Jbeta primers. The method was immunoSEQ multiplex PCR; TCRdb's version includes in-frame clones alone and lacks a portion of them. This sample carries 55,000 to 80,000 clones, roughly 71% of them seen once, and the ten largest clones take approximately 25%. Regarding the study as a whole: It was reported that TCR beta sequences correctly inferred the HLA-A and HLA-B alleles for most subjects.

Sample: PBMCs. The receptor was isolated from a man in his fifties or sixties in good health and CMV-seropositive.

The CDR3 DNA reads as TGTGCCTCGAGTAGAGACAGGGGGACGAGGGGCTACACCTTC. Amino acid sequence: CASSRDRGTRGYTF. V gene TRBV30 combines with J gene TRBJ1-2; 9 positions match TRBD1. The germline V gene has CDR1 GTSNPN and CDR2 SVGIG (reference sequence). The CDR3 totals 14 residues.